Only a few counts were recorded for the clone carrying this T cell receptor beta chain. This sample is part of a study of blood T cell repertoires in COVID-19. Sequenced by immunoSEQ multiplex PCR; TCRdb stores in-frame clones only, minus some. The sample has 150,000 to 200,000 clones, about 89% seen once; the top ten hold around 3.5%. Per the germline V gene, CDR1 is SEHNR and CDR2 is FQNEAQ (reference sequence). V was pared by 5 bases and J by 3 bases, with 9 bases of the junction left unmatched. CDR3 length: 15 amino acids. The rearrangement links TRBV7-9 to TRBJ2-7; 8 bases match TRBD1. The sequence was obtained from a man between 70 and 80 years old with acute or convalescent COVID-19. The sequencing input was peripheral blood. The CDR3 coding sequence is TGTGCCAGCAGCCGGGGACAGGAAAAACTCTACGAGCAGTACTTC. Its protein is CASSRGQEKLYEQYF.